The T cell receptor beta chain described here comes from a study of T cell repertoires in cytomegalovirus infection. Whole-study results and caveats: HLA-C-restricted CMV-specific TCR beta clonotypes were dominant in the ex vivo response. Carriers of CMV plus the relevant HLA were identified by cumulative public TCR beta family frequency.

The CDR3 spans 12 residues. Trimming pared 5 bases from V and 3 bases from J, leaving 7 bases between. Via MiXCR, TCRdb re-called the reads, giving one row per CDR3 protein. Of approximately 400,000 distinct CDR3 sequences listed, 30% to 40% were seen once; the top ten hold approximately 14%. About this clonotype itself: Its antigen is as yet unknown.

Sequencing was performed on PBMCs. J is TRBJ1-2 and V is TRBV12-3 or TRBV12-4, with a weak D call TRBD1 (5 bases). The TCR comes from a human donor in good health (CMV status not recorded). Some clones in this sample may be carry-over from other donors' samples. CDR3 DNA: TGTGCCAGCAGTCCCAGGGACTATGGCTACACCTTC. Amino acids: CASSPRDYGYTF.